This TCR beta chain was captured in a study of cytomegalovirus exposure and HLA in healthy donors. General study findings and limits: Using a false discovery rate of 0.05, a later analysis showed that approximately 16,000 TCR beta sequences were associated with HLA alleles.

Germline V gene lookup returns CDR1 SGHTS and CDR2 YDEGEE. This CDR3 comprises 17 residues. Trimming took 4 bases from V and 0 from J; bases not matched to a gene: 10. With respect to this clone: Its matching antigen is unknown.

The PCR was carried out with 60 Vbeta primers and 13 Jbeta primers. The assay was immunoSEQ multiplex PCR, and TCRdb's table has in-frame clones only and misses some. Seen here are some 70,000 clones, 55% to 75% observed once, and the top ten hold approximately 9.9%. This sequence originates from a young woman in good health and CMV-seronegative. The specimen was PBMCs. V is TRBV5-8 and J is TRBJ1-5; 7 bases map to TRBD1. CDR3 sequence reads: CASSPGQLVNSNQPQHF. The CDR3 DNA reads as TGTGCCAGCAGCCCGGGACAGCTAGTTAATAGCAATCAGCCCCAGCATTTT.